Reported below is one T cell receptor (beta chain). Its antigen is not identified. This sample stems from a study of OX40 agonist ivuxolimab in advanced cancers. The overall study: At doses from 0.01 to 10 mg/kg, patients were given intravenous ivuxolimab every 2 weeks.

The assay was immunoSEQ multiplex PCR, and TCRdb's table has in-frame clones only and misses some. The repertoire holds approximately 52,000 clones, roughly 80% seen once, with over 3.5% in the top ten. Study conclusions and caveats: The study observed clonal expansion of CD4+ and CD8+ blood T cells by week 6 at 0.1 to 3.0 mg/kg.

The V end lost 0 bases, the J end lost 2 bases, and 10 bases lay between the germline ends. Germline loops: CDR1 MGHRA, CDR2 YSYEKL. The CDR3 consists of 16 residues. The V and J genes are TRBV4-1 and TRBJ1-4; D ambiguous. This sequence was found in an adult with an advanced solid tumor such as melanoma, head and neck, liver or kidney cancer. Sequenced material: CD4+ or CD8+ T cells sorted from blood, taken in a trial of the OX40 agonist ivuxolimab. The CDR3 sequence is CASSQDVGGTNEKLFF. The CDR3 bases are TGCGCCAGCAGCCAAGACGTCGGTGGGACTAATGAAAAACTGTTTTTT.